The 18 T cell receptor beta chains listed next were all sequenced from one sample in a study of cytomegalovirus exposure and HLA in healthy donors. Repertoires were generated with immunoSEQ multiplex PCR, while TCRdb's copy carries only in-frame clones and drops some. The sample shows under 150,000 clones, less than 90% of them seen only once. Sequenced: PBMCs. Receptors were obtained from a man between 18 and 35 years old in good health and CMV-seronegative.

The rearrangement uses TRBV10-3 and TRBJ2-3; TRBD2 aligns across 9 bases. The junction had 0 bases not matched to a gene; V was cut back by 1 base and J by 4 bases. This CDR3 has 14 amino acids. Germline V gene lookup returns CDR1 ENHRY and CDR2 SYGVKD. CDR3 in amino acids: CAISELAGADTQYF. For the CDR3, the DNA is TGTGCCATCAGTGAGTTAGCGGGGGCAGATACGCAGTATTTT.

The chain couples TRBV7-2 to TRBJ1-4, with D perhaps TRBD1 (6 bases). The germline V gene has CDR1 SGHTA and CDR2 FQGNSA. The CDR3 loop spans 15 amino acids. V dropped 3 bases and J dropped 7 bases, with 15 bases sitting between them. The CDR3 protein is CASSFGGAVGEKLFF. CDR3 coding DNA: TGTGCCAGCAGCTTTGGGGGGGCGGTAGGTGAAAAACTGTTTTTT. The full variable domain, in which reference TRBV7-2 and TRBJ1-4 provide the parts outside the CDR3, is GAGVSQSPSNKVTEKGKDVELRCDPISGHTALYWYRQSLGQGLEFLIYFQGNSAPDKSGLPSDRFSAERTGGSVSTLTIQRTQQEDSAVYLCASSFGGAVGEKLFFGSGTQLSVL.

V is TRBV5-1 and J is TRBJ2-1; 9 nucleotides agree with TRBD2. Germline values: CDR1 SGHRS, CDR2 YFSETQ. V lost 2 bases to trimming and J lost 7 bases; unmatched junction nucleotides: 4. The CDR3 is 14 amino acids. CDR3 bases: TGCGCCAGCAGCTTAGCGGGGGGATCTAATGAGCAGTTCTTC. It encodes CASSLAGGSNEQFF.

V usage is TRBV29-1 and J usage is TRBJ1-1, with D perhaps matching TRBD1 (5 bases). In germline, CDR1 is SQVTM, CDR2 ANQGSEA. V was shortened by 5 bases and J by 0 bases, with 16 bases between the two germline ends. The CDR3 length is 15 residues. This CDR3 is CSVSDSMRLNTEAFF. The CDR3 DNA sequence: TGCAGCGTTTCAGACAGCATGAGGCTGAACACTGAAGCTTTCTTT.

This chain connects TRBV7-2 to TRBJ1-5, with a possible D match to TRBD1 (6 bases). V was trimmed by 3 bases and J by 4 bases, leaving 10 bases between them. CDR1 is SGHTA and CDR2 is FQGNSA in the germline V gene. This CDR3 spans 14 amino acids. CDR3 protein: CASSFTRGNQPQHF. The CDR3 DNA follows: TGTGCCAGCAGCTTTACCAGGGGAAATCAGCCCCAGCATTTT. Drawing the rest from reference TRBV7-2 and TRBJ1-5, the complete variable domain is GAGVSQSPSNKVTEKGKDVELRCDPISGHTALYWYRQSLGQGLEFLIYFQGNSAPDKSGLPSDRFSAERTGGSVSTLTIQRTQQEDSAVYLCASSFTRGNQPQHFGDGTRLSIL.

The chain couples TRBV27 to TRBJ2-1; 8 nucleotides agree with TRBD2. The CDR3 totals 16 residues. Germline-derived CDR1 and CDR2 are MNHEY and SMNVEV (reference sequence). After removal of 9 bases from V and 8 bases from J, the junction contained 18 bases not matched to a gene. CDR3 sequence (DNA): TGTGCCAGTTGGGGACTAGTCTTGCCAGAGAACCATGAGCAGTTCTTC. Translation: CASWGLVLPENHEQFF.

The chain combines TRBV5-1 with TRBJ2-7, with TRBD1 as a possible D gene (6 bases). Germline-derived CDR1 and CDR2 are SGHRS and YFSETQ. CDR3 length: 14 residues. The V gene lost 4 bases and the J gene lost 0 bases, with 11 bases spanning the gap. The DNA of the CDR3 is TGCGCCAGCAGCGCATTACAGGGCTCCTACGAGCAGTACTTC. It specifies CASSALQGSYEQYF.

The rearrangement joins TRBV25-1 to TRBJ2-7; D is uncertain. Germline CDR1 reads MGHDK; CDR2 reads SYGVNS. Trimming removed 4 bases at V and 3 bases at J, with 19 bases between. This CDR3 comprises 16 residues. The CDR3 bases are TGTGCCAGCAGTGGCCTCGCAGGCCCGGCAGACTACGAGCAGTACTTC. Translation: CASSGLAGPADYEQYF.

The chain carries TRBV27 and TRBJ2-1, with 9 nucleotides matching TRBD2. The CDR3 covers 19 residues. Germline values: CDR1 MNHEY, CDR2 SMNVEV (reference sequence). V was pared by 2 bases and J by 8 bases, with 19 bases of the junction left unmatched. CDR3 in amino acids: CASSLRSGGRVISMDEQFF. The CDR3, as DNA: TGTGCCAGCAGTTTAAGGTCTGGCGGGAGGGTAATTTCGATGGATGAGCAGTTCTTC.

The CDR3 region has the DNA TGTGCCAGCACTCCCCCGGGACAGCTTCTCGGGGAGCTGTTTTTT. Amino acid sequence: CASTPPGQLLGELFF. The chain carries TRBV28 and TRBJ2-2; 7 nucleotides line up with TRBD1. The length of the CDR3 is 15 residues. V was clipped by 7 bases and J by 7 bases; unmatched bases: 12. Germline CDR1 reads MDHEN; CDR2 reads SYDVKM.

The chain combines TRBV15 with TRBJ2-2; D is ambiguous. The V gene lost 1 base and the J gene lost 8 bases, with 5 bases spanning the gap. The length of the CDR3 is 12 residues. Looked up from germline, CDR1 is LNHNV and CDR2 is YYDKDF (reference sequence). The CDR3 sequence: CATSRVSGELFF. In DNA form, the CDR3 reads TGTGCCACCAGCAGAGTATCGGGGGAGCTGTTTTTT.

This chain links TRBV5-1 with TRBJ1-1, with TRBD1 as a possible D gene (5 bases). Trimming removed 3 bases from V and 4 bases from J, with 13 bases in between. CDR3 size: 14 residues. CDR1 and CDR2 from the germline V gene are SGHRS and YFSETQ. The CDR3 DNA follows: TGCGCCAGCAGCTCTGGTTCGGGGGGCACTGAAGCTTTCTTT. This codes for CASSSGSGGTEAFF.

The chain is built from TRBV28 and TRBJ1-4; no clear D gene. Trimming took off 5 bases at V and 4 bases at J, with 14 bases between the two ends. Germline CDR1 and CDR2: MDHEN and SYDVKM. CDR3 size: 15 residues. This CDR3 reads CASSPTRFYNEKLFF. The CDR3, as DNA: TGTGCCAGCAGTCCAACCAGGTTTTATAATGAAAAACTGTTTTTT.

This clone showed up just a few times. J is TRBJ1-4 and V is TRBV28, with TRBD1 as a possible D gene (6 bases). Per the germline V gene, CDR1 is MDHEN and CDR2 is SYDVKM. V was pared by 5 bases and J by 5 bases, with 12 bases between. The CDR3 extends over 14 amino acids. The CDR3 loop reads CASSDGQTNEKLFF. The CDR3 DNA follows: TGTGCCAGCAGTGACGGACAGACGAATGAAAAACTGTTTTTT.

CDR3 sequence (DNA): TGTGCCAGTAAGGAACTAGTGGAAACCGGGGAGCTGTTTTTT. Translating gives CASKELVETGELFF. V gene TRBV19 combines with J gene TRBJ2-2, with D possibly matching TRBD2 (5 bases). With 7 bases removed from V and 5 bases from J, the gap between germline ends came to 14 bases. The CDR3 contains 14 residues. Germline V gene data show CDR1 as LNHDA and CDR2 as SQIVND (reference sequence).

The CDR3 nucleotides read TGTGCCAGCAGCTTTAGGAGAGGTTTCGGCCCTGGCAAAAACATTCAGTACTTC. Its protein is CASSFRRGFGPGKNIQYF. This rearrangement joins TRBV5-6 to TRBJ2-4; D unresolved. Trimming took off 2 bases at V and 3 bases at J, with 21 bases between the two ends. Germline-derived CDR1 and CDR2 are SGHDT and YYEEEE. The CDR3 totals 18 residues.

The V gene is TRBV30, the J gene TRBJ2-7, with 9 bases identical to TRBD1. J was trimmed by 2 bases and V by 3 bases; bases with no gene match: 8. This CDR3 contains 15 residues. Germline CDR1 and CDR2: GTSNPN and SVGIG (reference sequence). This chain's CDR3 is CAWSGGGQGPYEQYF. The CDR3 DNA reads TGTGCCTGGAGCGGGGGAGGACAGGGGCCCTACGAGCAGTACTTC.

V usage is TRBV5-6 and J usage is TRBJ2-7; 7 positions agree with TRBD1. Trimming removed 4 bases from V and 3 bases from J; junction bases left unmatched: 4. CDR3 length equals 13 residues. From germline, CDR1 is SGHDT and CDR2 YYEEEE. The CDR3 sequence is CASSRGDSYEQYF. The CDR3 DNA reads as TGTGCCAGCAGCAGAGGGGACAGCTACGAGCAGTACTTC.